This T cell receptor (beta chain) was captured in a study of cytomegalovirus exposure and HLA in healthy donors (dated by TCRdb to 2016 to 2017). Regarding the research as a whole: According to an earlier analysis of several hundred of the donors, about 179 million T cells yielded 100 million or so unique TCR beta sequences and about 300 Gb of sequence data. An early release that covered several hundred HLA-typed donors contained approximately 320 gigabases of sequencing data and 75 million to 100 million unique TCR sequences. Among the roughly 410 genotyped donors, around 81% belonged to the genetic ancestry cluster associated with self-reported Caucasian donors. The study aimed to test whether signatures of past pathogen exposure could be identified by cataloging public T cell receptors. The T cell repertoires of roughly 660 subjects were profiled by immunosequencing and related to cytomegalovirus serostatus. A separate validation cohort of about 110 different subjects was used in addition to the 666-subject first cohort. The study combined high-throughput TCR immunosequencing, statistical association of individual TCRs with disease status, and machine learning to predict cytomegalovirus infection status. A later analysis re-examined previously published TCR beta repertoires from 610 or so donors and added high-resolution HLA genotyping to investigate patterns of TCR occurrence. In the later analysis, no new phenotypic data were used to find candidate immune exposures; instead, reliance was placed on TCR beta sequences and their occurrence across donors. To decide whether each TCR beta V gene segment behaved as functional or pseudogenic, an earlier analysis of nearly 600 of the donors relied on high-throughput TCR beta sequencing. Donor age, sex, ethnicity and CMV serostatus were compiled together with the repertoire data. A later genetic analysis used genome-wide SNP genotypes for about 60% of the roughly 670 donors, treating that subset as a discovery cohort. Every discovery cohort repertoire had been produced on one sequencing platform. HLA typing covered class I and class II loci at four-digit resolution. Typing coverage differed by locus: A, B, C, DRB1 and DQB1 were typed in roughly 629-630 donors, DQA1 in 522, DPA1 in approximately 600, and DPB1 in approximately 450. Because of strong linkage in the cohort, five DR-DQ haplotypes were treated as single units for association and clustering. Among about 390 genotyped donors of the cohort, an average of about 240,000 unique TCR beta nucleotide sequences were sequenced per donor, around 20% of them non-productive. General conclusions and limits of the study: Because counts were too low, about 18 rarely observed V segments, including chromosome 9 orphons, were excluded from the earlier analysis of roughly 580 of the donors. V-gene and J-gene trimming of TCR beta chains was associated with a missense DCLRE1C variant in a later genetic analysis, and the association was replicated in an independent cohort. In both the original and validation cohorts, the classifier was reported to diagnose cytomegalovirus status with high specificity and sensitivity. Because HLA typing was missing for some donors at each locus, association tests included only the typed subset. For the cohort, immune exposure information was limited to CMV serostatus. In vitro tests confirmed that a few of the cytomegalovirus-associated TCR beta chains recognize cytomegalovirus antigens. Some IMGT-functional V segments, including TRBV6-2 and TRBV6-3, could not be distinguished by the 87-base-pair reads and were therefore excluded. A total of about 180 TCR beta chains were listed by the study as associated with cytomegalovirus. A later genetic analysis reported fewer N-insertions in productive TCRs among donors in an Asian-associated ancestry cluster than the approximately 670-donor mean. A later analysis found that TCR association rates varied across HLA loci, with DRB1 alleles showing the most associated TCRs and HLA-C alleles the fewest. A later analysis found that most CMV-associated TCR beta chains appeared HLA-restricted, with HLA associations seemingly driven largely by CMV exposure. A further reported finding was that TCR beta sequences accurately predicted the HLA-A and HLA-B alleles for most subjects in the first cohort. In an earlier analysis of about 600 of the donors, most TCR beta V segments appeared in productive rearrangements about 87% or about 30% of the time, broadly matching IMGT annotations. According to the authors, the approach could potentially be generalized to other disease states and immunological phenotypes. This cohort had only TCR beta chains sequenced, and the lack of alpha or paired-chain data limited which features could be detected. Correlated functional status among segregating V segments might reflect linkage disequilibrium, but an unknown experimental factor could not be ruled out. The presence/absence analyses assumed that sequencing depth was roughly uniform across donors, and that assumption may not be true. A cluster of highly shared sequence variants was judged likely to represent a technical artifact of the sequencing pipeline. Across donors, most TCR sequences were observed very rarely, whereas some public TCRs were present in many individuals. Compared with equally common non-associated chains, HLA-associated TCR beta chains in a later analysis were more clonally expanded and had lower generation probabilities. A later analysis reported that several top co-occurrence clusters appeared linked to parvovirus B19, influenza, CMV and Epstein-Barr virus. Strong co-occurrence of HLA alleles, especially DR and DQ, made assigning TCR associations to individual alleles difficult. At a false discovery rate of 0.05, a later analysis linked some 17,000 TCR beta sequences to specific HLA alleles.

The cohort comprised 666 healthy bone marrow donors. All cohort members were sampled while nominally healthy, although unrecorded immune exposures were likely present. The donor was CMV seronegative and was included in the group of 352 seronegative cohort members. A peripheral blood sample was provided by each donor, and peripheral blood mononuclear cells were used for TCR beta sequencing. Genomic DNA was extracted from the blood cell samples with the Qiagen DNeasy Blood Extraction Kit. The CDR3 holds 13 amino acids from the cysteine to the phenylalanine. The only DNA kept is the CDR3, 39 bases in frame from the first base. Via the germline V gene, CDR1 is SGHTA and CDR2 FQGTGA. Germline trimming amounts to 5 bases on V and 13 bases on J, with 11 as the count of junction bases outside the gene matches. For this clone: Its target antigen remains unknown. The sample holds no much larger clone one base away, and base qualities are not on file.

The receptor library was made with the immunoSEQ multiplex PCR assay. A mixture of 60 forward primers for TCR Vbeta segments and 13 reverse primers for TCR Jbeta segments was used in the multiplex PCR. The CDR3 region of rearranged TCR beta genes was amplified from genomic DNA by a multiplex PCR assay. On the Illumina HiSeq System, the amplified TCR beta libraries were sequenced as 87-base-pair reads. The paper's processing steps were these. A later analysis counted about 82 million unique TCR beta chains across the approximately 700 repertoires, and approximately 11 million of these chains were shared by at least two donors. Raw reads were error-corrected and collapsed into unique sequences with a nearest-neighbor algorithm that merged closely related sequences to remove PCR and sequencing errors. To assign V, D and J gene segments, CDR3 sequences were aligned to IMGT reference sequences. For a sequence to be retained, a match of at least six nucleotides was required to both a V gene segment and a J gene segment. A rearrangement counted as productive if the CDR3 had no stop codons and remained in frame with V and J, and every other rearrangement counted as non-productive. CDR3 was defined by IMGT convention, running from the second conserved V-encoded cysteine to the conserved J-encoded phenylalanine. The earlier analysis of roughly 590 of the donors excluded any sequence lacking an unambiguous match to a single V gene segment. An earlier analysis of a few hundred of the donors classified V segments as functional when productive rearrangements were above 56.7% and as segregating when the standard deviation between donors was above 5%. A statistical classification framework was built for diagnosing cytomegalovirus status from the catalog of TCR beta chain sequences. In a later analysis, V and J genes were assigned by comparing TCR nucleotide sequences against IMGT/GENE-DB human TR gene sequences. Using the TCRdist pipeline, a later analysis assigned CDR3 sequences along with most-parsimonious VDJ recombination scenarios. In a later analysis, every TCR beta chain was defined by the combination of its CDR3 amino acid sequence and its V-gene family, and reads without a unique V-gene family were dropped. As a way to deal with suspected cross-contamination and a sequencing artifact, a later analysis dropped approximately 590 nucleotide sequences that were highly shared and had low generation probability. A later analysis calculated a clonal expansion index for each public chain from normalized within-repertoire ranks of inferred template counts. In a later analysis, generation probabilities were computed with a VDJ recombination model fitted to out-of-frame rearrangements, and the resulting probabilities were checked against IGoR. In a later analysis, hypergeometric tests were used to score TCR-TCR, TCR-HLA and TCR-CMV co-occurrence, with a repertoire-size bias correction applied to TCR pairs. To estimate false discovery rates, a later analysis permuted the HLA or CMV assignments 20 times. A later analysis grouped co-occurring TCRs with DBSCAN, adding TCRdist sequence similarity when clustering within HLA-allele-positive subsets. Repertoires with fewer than 30,000 or more than 120,000 public chains were left out of co-occurrence clustering, as were five repertoires with anomalous nucleotide sharing. Entries here come from immuneACCESS through TCRdb and include only in-frame sequences with V and J called. Some clones fail to appear in such tables; in the studies checked, an unresolved V gene covers under half of the shortfall, and the cause of the remainder is unknown. Clone size and the V and J calls come from that table; the DNA yielded D and trimming. The sample table shows approximately 140,000 clones, and roughly 73% are seen once. 1% to 1.5% of the sample rests with the top ten.

The chain joins TRBV7-3 to TRBJ1-2; 9 junctional bases match TRBD1. The TCR sequence derives from a woman between 35 and 50 years old in good health and CMV-seronegative. What was sequenced was PBMCs. The CDR3 loop reads CASSLGQGRVSTF. The bases read TGTGCCAGCAGCCTGGGACAGGGAAGGGTGAGCACCTTC.